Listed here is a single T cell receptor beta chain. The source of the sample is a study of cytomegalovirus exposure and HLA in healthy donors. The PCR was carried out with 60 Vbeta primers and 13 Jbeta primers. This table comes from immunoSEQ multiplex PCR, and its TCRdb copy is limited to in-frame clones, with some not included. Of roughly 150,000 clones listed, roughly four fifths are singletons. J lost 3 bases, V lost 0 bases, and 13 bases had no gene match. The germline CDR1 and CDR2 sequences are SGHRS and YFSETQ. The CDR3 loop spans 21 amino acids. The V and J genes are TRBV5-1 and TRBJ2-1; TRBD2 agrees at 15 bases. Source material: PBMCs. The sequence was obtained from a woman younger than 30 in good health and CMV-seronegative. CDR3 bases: TGCGCCAGCAGCTTGGTGTCGGTTGGACTAGCGGGAGGGGTTCTCTACAATGAGCAGTTCTTC. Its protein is CASSLVSVGLAGGVLYNEQFF.